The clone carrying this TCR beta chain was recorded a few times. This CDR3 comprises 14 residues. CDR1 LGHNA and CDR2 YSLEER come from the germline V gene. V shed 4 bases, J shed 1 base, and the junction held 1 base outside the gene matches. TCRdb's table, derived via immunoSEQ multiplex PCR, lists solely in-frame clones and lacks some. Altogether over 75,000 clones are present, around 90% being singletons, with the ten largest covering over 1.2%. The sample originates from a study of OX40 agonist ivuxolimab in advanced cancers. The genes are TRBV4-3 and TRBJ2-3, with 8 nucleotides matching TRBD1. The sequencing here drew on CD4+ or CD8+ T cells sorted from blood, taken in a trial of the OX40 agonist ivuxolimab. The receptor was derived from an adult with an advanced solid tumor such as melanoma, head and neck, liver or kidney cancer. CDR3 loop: CASSPGQGTDTQYF. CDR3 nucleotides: TGCGCCAGCAGCCCGGGACAGGGCACAGATACGCAGTATTTT.